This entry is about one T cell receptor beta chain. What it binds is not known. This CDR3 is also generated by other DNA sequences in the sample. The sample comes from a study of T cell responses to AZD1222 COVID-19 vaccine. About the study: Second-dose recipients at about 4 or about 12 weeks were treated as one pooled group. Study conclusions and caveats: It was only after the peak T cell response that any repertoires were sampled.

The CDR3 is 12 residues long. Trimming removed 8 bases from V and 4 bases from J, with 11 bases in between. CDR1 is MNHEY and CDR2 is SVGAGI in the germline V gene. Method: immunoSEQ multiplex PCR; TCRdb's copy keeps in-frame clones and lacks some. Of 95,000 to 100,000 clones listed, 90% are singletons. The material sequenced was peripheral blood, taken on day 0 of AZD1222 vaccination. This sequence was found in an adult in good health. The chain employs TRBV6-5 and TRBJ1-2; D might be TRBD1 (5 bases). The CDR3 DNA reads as TGTGCCAGCCGAAGGGGAGGCTATGGCTACACCTTC. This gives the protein CASRRGGYGYTF.